Listed below are T cell receptor beta chains from one sample, sequenced in a study of cytomegalovirus exposure and HLA in healthy donors. TCRdb keeps only in-frame clones here, not all; method: immunoSEQ multiplex PCR. The top ten hold 2% to 2.5% of the sample, which has roughly 98,000 clones, under 70% seen once. Sequencing was done on a sample of PBMCs. These TCRs come from a man aged 45 to 65 in good health and CMV-seronegative. Each CDR3 is given without its conserved first and last residue.

TRBJ1-5 | TRBV4-1 | 11 | ASSQAPDQPQH
TRBJ2-7 | TRBV14 | 13 | ASSHYRDKVHEQY
TRBJ1-2 | TRBV7-2 | 11 | ASSLGGVGGYT
TRBJ1-2 | TRBV5-4 | 13 | ASSSGQVGIGGYT
TRBJ2-7 | TRBV19 | 12 | ASSRTGSSYEQY
TRBJ1-5 | TRBV5-8 | 12 | ASRRQGVDQPQH
TRBJ2-2 | TRBV7-2 | 14 | ASSSGQGRGTGELF
TRBJ2-7 | TRBV27 | 13 | ASSSIAGGGYEQY
NA | TRBV18 | 12 | ASSPALTSYEQY
TRBJ1-2 | TRBV7-2 | 12 | ASSLGGGSYGYT
TRBJ2-7 | TRBV7-9 | 12 | ASSLVERSYEQY
TRBJ1-2 | TRBV5-4 | 12 | ASSSTDRNYGYT
NA | TRBV6-6 | 13 | ASSYSSGAGYEQY
TRBJ1-1 | TRBV14 | 13 | ASSRGGQAATEAF
TRBJ1-6 | TRBV7-9 | 12 | ASSSTGRRPPLH
TRBJ2-6 | TRBV19 | 13 | ASSKGYSGANVLT
TRBJ2-7 | TRBV7-2 | 12 | ASSLQGLSTEQY
TRBJ2-1 | TRBV7-6 | 19 | ASSSKPSGTSVMSSYNEQF
TRBJ1-6 | TRBV19 | 14 | ASSISGSSYNSPLH
TRBJ2-7 | TRBV18 | 11 | ASSAGNLYEQY
TRBJ1-1 | TRBV7-6 | 11 | ASSQGASTEAF
TRBJ2-2 | TRBV2 | 13 | ASSPGQGRTGELF
TRBJ1-2 | TRBV28 | 14 | ASSYPFRDRVNGYT
TRBJ1-1 | TRBV19 | 11 | ASSIGTGVEAF
TRBJ2-2 | TRBV2 | 11 | ASRDRVIGELF
TRBJ2-2 | TRBV30 | 11 | AWSNPPAGELF
TRBJ2-5 | TRBV7-9 | 12 | ASSPPGEQETQY
TRBJ2-3 | TRBV4-2 | 15 | ASSQRSYGYEADTQY
TRBJ2-1 | TRBV15 | 13 | ATSRGAGGGNEQF
TRBJ1-1 | TRBV25-1 | 10 | ASSEAGAEAF
TRBJ1-6 | TRBV5-1 | 14 | ASSGEMTGGSSPLH
TRBJ1-2 | TRBV7-2 | 11 | ASSVEADRVYT
TRBJ2-1 | TRBV7-9 | 13 | ASILTGSGGNEQF
TRBJ2-1 | TRBV4-1 | 15 | ASSHTPGGTVYNEQF
TRBJ1-2 | TRBV2 | 12 | ASSLQGRAYGYT
TRBJ1-2 | TRBV28 | 14 | ASSSGQGATHRGYT
TRBJ1-2 | TRBV6-5 | 13 | ASSYFGGANYGYT
TRBJ1-2 | TRBV5-4 | 13 | ASSLVGRGTVGYT
TRBJ2-1 | TRBV5-1 | 15 | ASGPGQNLIRGNEQF
TRBJ2-7 | TRBV10-3 | 13 | AISVIREGRYEQY
TRBJ2-3 | TRBV11-3 | 14 | ASSSTGGGGTDTQY